This T cell receptor beta chain was identified in a study of T cell responses to AZD1222 COVID-19 vaccine (dated by TCRdb to the early 2020s). About the full investigation: AZD1222 recipients given second doses at about 4 weeks or at about 12 weeks were pooled, since spike-specific TCR depth and breadth were not found to differ between the two schedules. A total of under 250 trial participants underwent TCR sequencing, of whom 200 to 220 had received two doses of AZD1222 and 26 had received two doses of the MenACWY control vaccine. Trial participants were enrolled by age into subgroups of 18-55, 56-69 and 70-plus years, and approximately 150, 30 and 60 TCR-sequenced participants, respectively, were included in these subgroups. Paper-wide results and their limitations: Participants were mostly white British and included more females than males, and it was suggested by the authors that clonal diversity may have been underestimated. After two AZD1222 doses, spike-specific TCR breadth and depth were significantly higher than at day 0 and than in MenACWY recipients. No day 14 peak-response samples were available, so repertoires were characterized only after the peak T cell response. Only a handful of AZD1222 recipients were SARS-CoV-2 seropositive at baseline, limiting conclusions about previously exposed vaccinees. The vaccine-associated CD4 TCRs covered the entire spike protein, and the dominant responses fell in regions 160-218 and 743-854. Reportedly, almost half of the unique spike-specific TCRs recognized epitopes lying outside the regions that are mutated in the B.1.351 and B.1.1.7 variants. In the small 56-69-year group, the increase in depth fell short of significance, most likely because of low power.

The CDR3 regions of human TCRbeta chains were analyzed by immunosequencing. From the authors' description of their analysis: TCRs in the repertoires were compared against a reference library of SARS-CoV-2-specific TCRs that had been generated with the MIRA antigen-specificity platform. Breadth meant the fraction of unique TCRs that were SARS-CoV-2-associated, whereas depth meant the fraction of total T cells that were SARS-CoV-2-associated. Using the MIRA data, each spike-specific TCR was mapped to the spike region that the TCR reacts to and placed in a CD4 or CD8 class. Log10-transformed breadth and depth values were compared by one-way ANOVA with Sidak's multiple comparisons tests. Here the immuneACCESS table is served through TCRdb, limited to in-frame sequences with V and J called. Missing clones are a known gap in these copies; in checked studies unresolved V genes cover under half, and the rest lacks a known reason. Clonal size and the V and J genes are those of that table, whereas D and trimming came from the DNA. The sample contains 120,000 or so clones, 88% of them found a single time. The ten largest clones add up to about 5.6% of the sample.

The sample's time point, from its label and the paper: baseline before first vaccination. Vaccinee samples came from UK trials COV001 and COV002, including a single-blind randomized controlled phase 2/3 trial of AZD1222 (ChAdOx1 nCoV-19) in healthy adults. For TCRbeta chain sequencing, PBMC samples were collected from trial participants at day 0 and at day 28 after the second dose. For this clone: The antigen this receptor binds is unknown. No clone much larger than this one lies a single base away; base qualities are absent.

V lost 6 bases and J lost 7 bases; the stretch between them is 21 bases long. CDR1 and CDR2 are drawn from the germline V gene: MDHEN, SYDVKM. Its CDR3 holds 16 amino acids, cysteine through phenylalanine. This entry keeps only the CDR3 DNA: 48 bases, framed from base 1. This specimen was peripheral blood, taken on day 0 of AZD1222 vaccination. The receptor chain draws on TRBV28 and TRBJ1-4, with no confidently assigned D gene. This TCR was sampled from an adult in good health. Here the CDR3 is given as CASSLPYALPGEKLFF. DNA sequence: TGTGCCAGCAGCCTACCCTACGCGTTACCTGGTGAAAAACTGTTTTTT.